This TCR beta chain comes out of a study of post-analysis software for immune sequencing data. Study-wide background: There were relapsing-remitting, secondary progressive and progressive-relapsing multiple sclerosis among the disease courses included. Study results and limitations: The five TRBV segments detected at higher frequency in patients than in controls included TRBV5-6, TRBV5-1 and TRBV20-1.

TCR beta cDNA libraries had unique molecular identifiers. TCRdb reprocessed the PCR reads with MiXCR, giving one entry per CDR3 protein. The sample shows fewer than 850,000 distinct CDR3 sequences, around 42% of them seen only once. CDR1 is KGHDR, CDR2 SFDVKD, per germline. V shed 3 bases, J shed 6 bases, and the junction held 7 bases outside the gene matches. The CDR3 has 15 residues. About this clonotype itself: As yet, its antigen is unknown.

The chain combines TRBV24-1 with TRBJ1-2, with 9 bases identical to TRBD1. This sequence was found in a girl between 5 and 17 years old with multiple sclerosis. Sample: blood. The CDR3, as DNA: TGTGCCACCAGTGATGATGACAGGGGGAGCCATGGCTACACCTTC. Encoded protein: CATSDDDRGSHGYTF.